This TCR beta chain was identified during a study of blood T cell repertoires in COVID-19 (TCRdb year 2020). Describing the broader study: Samples covering the acute and convalescent phases of COVID-19 were provided by collaborators in the United States, Italy and Spain. The samples were drawn from two sources: the first 160 participants of the ongoing ImmuneRACE study, and 1,254 subjects contributed by 6 global collaborators. Where available, HLA class I and class II types were taken from metadata supplied by the sample provider and were not determined by assay-based typing. Sample metadata almost always included a de-identified subject ID, COVID-19 status, age in years and sex. Subjects who had been exposed to COVID-19, were actively infected with it, or had recovered from it provided the deeply sampled blood TCRbeta repertoires that made up the dataset. The repertoires were made available in a free public database intended to serve as a resource for research on the immune response to SARS-CoV-2. The material from the prospective study consisted of cDNA or gDNA derived from T cells, B-cell-depleted T cells, or PBMCs.

The CDR1 and CDR2 encoded by the germline V gene are ENHRY and SYGVKD. The CDR3 runs 16 residues from the cysteine to the phenylalanine. Solely the CDR3 DNA is kept, with 48 bases framed from the first base. For this clone: It has no known antigen specificity. A much more abundant neighbour one base away suggests this may be a read error. Additional DNA sequences in this sample encode the identical CDR3.

In the prospective study, participants were about 18 to 100 years old, resided in approximately 25 geographic areas of the United States, and were enrolled through a virtual design. In the prospective study, cohorts were assigned on the basis of participant-reported clinical history obtained from a screening survey and a study questionnaire. For ImmuneRACE Cohort 3, a participant was defined as recovered based on two consecutive negative NP/OP PCR tests, clearance by a healthcare professional, or resolution of symptoms. In the prospective study, whole blood, serum and a nasopharyngeal or oropharyngeal swab were collected from each participant by mobile phlebotomists. Prospective study participants could optionally give additional blood draws and questionnaires over an approximately 2-month period. Blood samples from the prospective study were shipped frozen or at room temperature prior to DNA extraction.

TCRbeta CDR3 regions were amplified from genomic DNA by means of the immunoSEQ Assay, a bias-controlled multiplex PCR. Per the original workflow: Nucleated cell counts per sample were estimated from amplification of reference gene primers within the assay. Sequence reads were collapsed and filtered to measure the absolute abundance of every unique TCRbeta CDR3 rearrangement. For each sample, productive Simpson clonality was calculated as the square root of Simpson's diversity index across productive rearrangements. Entries here come from immuneACCESS through TCRdb and include only in-frame sequences with V and J called. Some clones fail to appear in such tables; in the studies checked, an unresolved V gene covers under half of the shortfall, and the cause of the remainder is unknown. The V and J calls and the clone size are those of that table, but D and trimming were determined from the DNA. The sample data list around 250,000 clones, and 85% to 90% of these were observed just once. 15% to 18% of the sample comes from the top ten.

The study at large found these results: The quantity of clinical and demographic metadata differed by source and by participant and was supplied without curation.

Sequences were obtained from PBMCs or T cells enriched from blood (not recorded which). The rearrangement joined TRBV10-3 to TRBJ1-2; matching of 5 bases hints at TRBD1 as the D gene. This sequence was found in a man between 18 and 35 years old who had recovered from COVID-19. The sequenced DNA: TGTGCCATCAGTGAGTCTCGTGCAGGGCTCTCCTATGGCTACACTTTC. Its protein is CAISESRAGLSYGYTF.